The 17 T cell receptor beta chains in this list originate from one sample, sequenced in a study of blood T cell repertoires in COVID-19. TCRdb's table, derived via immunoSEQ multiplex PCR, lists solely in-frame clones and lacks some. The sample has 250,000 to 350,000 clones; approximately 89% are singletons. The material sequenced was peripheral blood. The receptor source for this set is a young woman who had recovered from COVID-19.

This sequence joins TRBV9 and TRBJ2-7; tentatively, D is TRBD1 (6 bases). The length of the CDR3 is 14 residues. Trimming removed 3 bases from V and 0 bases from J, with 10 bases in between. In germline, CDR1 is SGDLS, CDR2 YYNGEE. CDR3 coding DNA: TGTGCCAGCAGCGAACAGGGTAGCTCCTACGAGCAGTACTTC. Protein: CASSEQGSSYEQYF. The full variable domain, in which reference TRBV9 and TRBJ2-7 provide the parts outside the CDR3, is DSGVTQTPKHLITATGQRVTLRCSPRSGDLSVYWYQQSLDQGLQFLIQYYNGEERAKGNILERFSAQQFPDLHSELNLSSLELGDSALYFCASSEQGSSYEQYFGPGTRLTVT.

The CDR3 DNA reads TGCAGTGCCTCCCGTATCACTGAAGCTTTCTTT. It translates to CSASRITEAFF. The chain combines TRBV20-1 with TRBJ1-1; no firm D call. The CDR3 runs to 11 residues. The V gene lost 6 bases and the J gene lost 4 bases, with 9 bases spanning the gap. Germline-derived CDR1 and CDR2 are DFQATT and SNEGSKA (reference sequence).

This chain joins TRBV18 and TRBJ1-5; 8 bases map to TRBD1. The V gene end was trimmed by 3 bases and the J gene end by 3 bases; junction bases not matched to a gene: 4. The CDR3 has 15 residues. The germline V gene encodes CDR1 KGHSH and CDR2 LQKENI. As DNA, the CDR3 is TGTGCCAGCTCACCGACAGGGGACTACAATCAGCCCCAGCATTTT. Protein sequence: CASSPTGDYNQPQHF.

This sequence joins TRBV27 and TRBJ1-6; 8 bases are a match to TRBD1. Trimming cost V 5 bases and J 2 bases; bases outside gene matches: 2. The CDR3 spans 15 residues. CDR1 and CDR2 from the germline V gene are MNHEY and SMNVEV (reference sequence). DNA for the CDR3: TGTGCCAGCAGTGTGGACAGGGCCTATAATTCACCCCTCCACTTT. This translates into CASSVDRAYNSPLHF.

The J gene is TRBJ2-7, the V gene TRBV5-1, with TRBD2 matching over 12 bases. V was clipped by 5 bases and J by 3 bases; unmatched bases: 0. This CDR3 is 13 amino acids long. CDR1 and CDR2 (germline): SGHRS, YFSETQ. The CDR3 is CASRGLAGYEQYF. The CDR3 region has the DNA TGCGCCAGCAGGGGACTAGCGGGCTACGAGCAGTACTTC. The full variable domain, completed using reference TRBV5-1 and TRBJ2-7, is KAGVTQTPRYLIKTRGQQVTLSCSPISGHRSVSWYQQTPGQGLQFLFEYFSETQRNKGNFPGRFSGRQFSNSRSEMNVSTLELGDSALYLCASRGLAGYEQYFGPGTRLTVT.

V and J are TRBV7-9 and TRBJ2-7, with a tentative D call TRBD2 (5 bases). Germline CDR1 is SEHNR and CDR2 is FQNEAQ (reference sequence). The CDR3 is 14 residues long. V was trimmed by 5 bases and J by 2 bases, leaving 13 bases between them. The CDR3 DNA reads TGTGCCAGCAGCCCCGGGATGGGTACCTACGAGCAGTACTTC. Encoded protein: CASSPGMGTYEQYF.

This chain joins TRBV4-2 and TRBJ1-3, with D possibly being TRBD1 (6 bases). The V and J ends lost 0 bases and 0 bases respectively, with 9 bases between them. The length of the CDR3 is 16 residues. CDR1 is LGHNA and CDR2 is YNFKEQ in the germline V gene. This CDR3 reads CASSQEQGLSGNTIYF. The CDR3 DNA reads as TGTGCCAGCAGCCAAGAACAGGGCCTCTCTGGAAACACCATATATTTT.

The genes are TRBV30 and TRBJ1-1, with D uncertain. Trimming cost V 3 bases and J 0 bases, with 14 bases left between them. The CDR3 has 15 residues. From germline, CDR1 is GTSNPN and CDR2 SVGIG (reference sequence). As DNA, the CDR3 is TGTGCCTGGAGCACCGGGGTTCAAATGAACACTGAAGCTTTCTTT. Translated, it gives CAWSTGVQMNTEAFF.

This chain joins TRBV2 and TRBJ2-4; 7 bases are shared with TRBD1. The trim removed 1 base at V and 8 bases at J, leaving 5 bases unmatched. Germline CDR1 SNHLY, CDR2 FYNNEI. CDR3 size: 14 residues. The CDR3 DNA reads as TGTGCCAGCAGTGAAGTGACAGGGAAGGACATTCAGTACTTC. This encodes CASSEVTGKDIQYF.

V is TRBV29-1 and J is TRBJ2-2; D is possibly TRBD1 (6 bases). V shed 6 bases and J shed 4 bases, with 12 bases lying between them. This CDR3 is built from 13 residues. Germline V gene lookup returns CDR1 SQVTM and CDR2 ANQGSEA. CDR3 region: CSVGTYLTGELFF. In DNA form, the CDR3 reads TGCAGCGTGGGGACATACCTCACCGGGGAGCTGTTTTTT.

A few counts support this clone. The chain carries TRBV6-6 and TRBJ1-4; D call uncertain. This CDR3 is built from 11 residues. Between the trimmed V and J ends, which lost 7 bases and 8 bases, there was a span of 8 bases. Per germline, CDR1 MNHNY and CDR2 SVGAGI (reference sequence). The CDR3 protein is CASNRGEKLFF. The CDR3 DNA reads TGTGCCAGCAACAGAGGGGAAAAACTGTTTTTT.

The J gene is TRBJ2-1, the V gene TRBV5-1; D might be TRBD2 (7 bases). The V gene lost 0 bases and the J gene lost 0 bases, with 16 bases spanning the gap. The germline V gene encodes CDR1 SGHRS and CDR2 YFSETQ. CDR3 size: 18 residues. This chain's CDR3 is CASSLVTGGLSSYNEQFF. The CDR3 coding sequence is TGCGCCAGCAGCTTGGTTACGGGGGGCCTAAGCTCCTACAATGAGCAGTTCTTC.

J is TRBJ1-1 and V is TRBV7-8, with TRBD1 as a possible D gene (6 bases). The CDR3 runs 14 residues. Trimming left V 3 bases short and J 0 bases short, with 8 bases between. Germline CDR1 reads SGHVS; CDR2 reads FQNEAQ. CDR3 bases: TGTGCCAGCAGCTTCGGACAGATGAACACTGAAGCTTTCTTT. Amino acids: CASSFGQMNTEAFF.

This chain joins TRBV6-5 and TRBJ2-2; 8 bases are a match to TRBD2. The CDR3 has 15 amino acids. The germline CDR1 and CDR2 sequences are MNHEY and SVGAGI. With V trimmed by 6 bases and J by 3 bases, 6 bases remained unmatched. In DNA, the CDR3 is TGTGCCAGCAGCCTGACGGGAGGGGACACCGGGGAGCTGTTTTTT. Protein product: CASSLTGGDTGELFF.

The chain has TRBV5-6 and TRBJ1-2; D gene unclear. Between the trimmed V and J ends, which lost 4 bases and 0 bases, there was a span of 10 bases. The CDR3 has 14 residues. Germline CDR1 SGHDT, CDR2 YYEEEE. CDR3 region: CASSPRRSNYGYTF. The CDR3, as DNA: TGTGCCAGCAGCCCAAGGCGGTCTAACTATGGCTACACCTTC.

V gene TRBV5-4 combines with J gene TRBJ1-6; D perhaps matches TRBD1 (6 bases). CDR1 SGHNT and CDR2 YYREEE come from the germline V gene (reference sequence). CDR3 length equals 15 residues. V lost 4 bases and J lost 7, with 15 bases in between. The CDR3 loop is CASSPGTRGNSPLHF. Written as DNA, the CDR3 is TGTGCCAGCAGCCCAGGGACAAGGGGAAATTCACCCCTCCACTTT.

CDR3 protein: CASSEYGIPKPYEQYF. Written as DNA, the CDR3 is TGTGCCAGCAGTGAATACGGGATTCCGAAGCCTTACGAGCAGTACTTC. J is TRBJ2-7 and V is TRBV2; a weak D match, TRBD2 (5 bases). CDR3 length equals 16 residues. With 2 bases removed from V and 4 bases from J, the gap between germline ends came to 18 bases. The germline V gene has CDR1 SNHLY and CDR2 FYNNEI.